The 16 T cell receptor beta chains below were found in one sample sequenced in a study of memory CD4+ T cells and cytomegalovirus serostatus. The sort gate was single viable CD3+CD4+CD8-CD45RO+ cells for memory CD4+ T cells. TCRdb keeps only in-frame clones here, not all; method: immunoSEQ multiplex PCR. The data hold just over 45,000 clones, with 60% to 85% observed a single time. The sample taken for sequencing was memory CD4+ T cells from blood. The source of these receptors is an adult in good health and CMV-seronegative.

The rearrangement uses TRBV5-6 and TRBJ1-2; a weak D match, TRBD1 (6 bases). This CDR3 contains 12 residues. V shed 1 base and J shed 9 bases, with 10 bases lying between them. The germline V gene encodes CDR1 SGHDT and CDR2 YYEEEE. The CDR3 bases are TGTGCCAGCAGCTTGCTCGGGACAAGCTACACCTTC. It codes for CASSLLGTSYTF.

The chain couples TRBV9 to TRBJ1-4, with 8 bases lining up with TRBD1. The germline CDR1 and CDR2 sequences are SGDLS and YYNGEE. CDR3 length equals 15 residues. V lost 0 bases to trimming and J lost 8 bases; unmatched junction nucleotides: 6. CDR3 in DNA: TGTGCCAGCAGCGTAGCGCCGGGACAGGACGAAAAACTGTTTTTT. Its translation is CASSVAPGQDEKLFF.

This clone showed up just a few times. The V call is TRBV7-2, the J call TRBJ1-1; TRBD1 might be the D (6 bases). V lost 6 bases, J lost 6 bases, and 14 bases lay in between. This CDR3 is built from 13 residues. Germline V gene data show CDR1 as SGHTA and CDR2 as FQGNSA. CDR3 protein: CASRRTASSEAFF. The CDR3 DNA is TGTGCCAGCAGACGGACAGCAAGCTCTGAAGCTTTCTTT. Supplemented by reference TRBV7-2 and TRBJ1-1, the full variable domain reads GAGVSQSPSNKVTEKGKDVELRCDPISGHTALYWYRQSLGQGLEFLIYFQGNSAPDKSGLPSDRFSAERTGGSVSTLTIQRTQQEDSAVYLCASRRTASSEAFFGQGTRLTVV.

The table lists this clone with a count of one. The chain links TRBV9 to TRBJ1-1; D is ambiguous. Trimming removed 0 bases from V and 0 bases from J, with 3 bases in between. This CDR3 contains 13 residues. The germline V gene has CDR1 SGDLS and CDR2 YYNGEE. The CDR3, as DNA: TGTGCCAGCAGCGTAGAGGTGAACACTGAAGCTTTCTTT. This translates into CASSVEVNTEAFF.

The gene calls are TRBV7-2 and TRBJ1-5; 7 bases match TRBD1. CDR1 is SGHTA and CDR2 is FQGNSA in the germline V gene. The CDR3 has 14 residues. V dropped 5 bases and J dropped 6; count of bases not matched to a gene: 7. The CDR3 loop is CASSLRQGTQPQHF. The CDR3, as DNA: TGTGCCAGCAGCCTAAGACAGGGTACTCAGCCCCAGCATTTT. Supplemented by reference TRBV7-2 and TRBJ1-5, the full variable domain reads GAGVSQSPSNKVTEKGKDVELRCDPISGHTALYWYRQSLGQGLEFLIYFQGNSAPDKSGLPSDRFSAERTGGSVSTLTIQRTQQEDSAVYLCASSLRQGTQPQHFGDGTRLSIL.

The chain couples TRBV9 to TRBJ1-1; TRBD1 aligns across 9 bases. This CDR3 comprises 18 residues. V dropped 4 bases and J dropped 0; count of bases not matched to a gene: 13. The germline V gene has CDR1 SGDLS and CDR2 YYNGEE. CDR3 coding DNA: TGTGCCAGCAGCACCGCCGGGACAGGGAGAGGGGTGAACACTGAAGCTTTCTTT. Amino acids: CASSTAGTGRGVNTEAFF.

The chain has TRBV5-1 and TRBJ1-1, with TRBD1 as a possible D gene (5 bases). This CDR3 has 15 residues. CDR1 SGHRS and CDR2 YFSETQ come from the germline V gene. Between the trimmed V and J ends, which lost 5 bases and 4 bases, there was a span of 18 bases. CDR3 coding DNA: TGCGCCAGCAGTACTGGTGGGGGGGATTCCACTGAAGCTTTCTTT. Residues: CASSTGGGDSTEAFF.

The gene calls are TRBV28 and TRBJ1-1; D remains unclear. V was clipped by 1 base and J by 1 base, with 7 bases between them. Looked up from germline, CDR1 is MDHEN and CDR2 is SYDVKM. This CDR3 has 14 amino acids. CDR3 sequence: CASSLFSENTEAFF. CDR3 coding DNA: TGTGCCAGCAGTTTATTTTCCGAGAACACTGAAGCTTTCTTT.

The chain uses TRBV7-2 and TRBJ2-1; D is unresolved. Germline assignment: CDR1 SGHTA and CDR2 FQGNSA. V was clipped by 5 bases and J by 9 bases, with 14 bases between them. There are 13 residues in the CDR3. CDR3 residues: CASSLQGMGEQFF. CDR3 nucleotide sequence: TGTGCCAGCAGCCTACAAGGAATGGGTGAGCAGTTCTTC.

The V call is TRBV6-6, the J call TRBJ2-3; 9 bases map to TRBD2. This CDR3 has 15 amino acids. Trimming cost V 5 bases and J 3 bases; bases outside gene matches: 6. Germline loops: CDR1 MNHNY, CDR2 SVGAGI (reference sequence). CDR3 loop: CASSPLSGGTDTQYF. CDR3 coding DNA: TGTGCCAGCAGTCCCCTTAGCGGGGGAACAGATACGCAGTATTTT.

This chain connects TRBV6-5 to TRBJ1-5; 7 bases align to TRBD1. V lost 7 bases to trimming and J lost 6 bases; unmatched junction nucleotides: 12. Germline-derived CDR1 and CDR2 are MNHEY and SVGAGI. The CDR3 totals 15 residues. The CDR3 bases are TGTGCCAGCACCTCTCCGGAAGGGGGCGGTCAGCCCCAGCATTTT. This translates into CASTSPEGGGQPQHF.

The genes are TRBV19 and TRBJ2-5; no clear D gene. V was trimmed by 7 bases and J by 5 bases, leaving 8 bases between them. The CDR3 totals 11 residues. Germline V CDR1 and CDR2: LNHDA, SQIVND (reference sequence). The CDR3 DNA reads TGTGCCAGTAAGGTTGGGGAGACCCAGTACTTC. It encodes CASKVGETQYF.

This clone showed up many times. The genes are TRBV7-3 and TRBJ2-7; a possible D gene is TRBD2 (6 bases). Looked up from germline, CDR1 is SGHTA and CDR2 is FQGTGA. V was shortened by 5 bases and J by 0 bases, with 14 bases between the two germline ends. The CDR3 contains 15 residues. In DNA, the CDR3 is TGTGCCAGCAGCCCGGGGGTTGGGGGCTCCTACGAGCAGTACTTC. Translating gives CASSPGVGGSYEQYF.

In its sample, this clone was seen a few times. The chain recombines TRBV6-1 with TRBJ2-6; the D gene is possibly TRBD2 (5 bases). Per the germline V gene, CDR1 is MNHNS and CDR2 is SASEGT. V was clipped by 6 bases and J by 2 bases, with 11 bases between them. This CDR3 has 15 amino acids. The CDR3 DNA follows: TGTGCCAGCAGAACCTCGGGGACTGGGGCCAACGTCCTGACTTTC. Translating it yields CASRTSGTGANVLTF.

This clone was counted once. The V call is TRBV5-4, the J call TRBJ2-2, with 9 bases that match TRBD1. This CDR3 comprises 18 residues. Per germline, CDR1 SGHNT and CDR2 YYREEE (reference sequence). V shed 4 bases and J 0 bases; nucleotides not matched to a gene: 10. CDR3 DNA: TGTGCCAGCAGCGTACCGGGACAGGGCCTAACGAACACCGGGGAGCTGTTTTTT. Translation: CASSVPGQGLTNTGELFF.

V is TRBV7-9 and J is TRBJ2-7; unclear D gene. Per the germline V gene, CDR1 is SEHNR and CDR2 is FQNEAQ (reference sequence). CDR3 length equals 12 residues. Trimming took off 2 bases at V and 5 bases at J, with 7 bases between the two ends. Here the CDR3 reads CASSLRQDEQYF. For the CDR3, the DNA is TGTGCCAGCAGCTTACGCCAGGACGAGCAGTACTTC.